This T cell receptor (beta chain) was recovered during a study of graft-versus-host responses after intestinal transplantation. In regard to this clone: Its antigen is currently unknown.

The repertoire was sequenced with immunoSEQ multiplex PCR; TCRdb's copy has only in-frame clones and lacks some. The sample includes tens of thousands of clones, 90% to 95% of them seen just once. CDR1 is MNHEY, CDR2 SVGAGI, per germline. The CDR3 has 15 amino acids. With 5 bases removed from V and 2 bases from J, the gap between germline ends came to 12 bases. This TCR came from a human donor who received an intestinal transplant. The chain uses TRBV6-5 and TRBJ2-2; no clear D gene. Material: unstimulated CD8+ T cells sorted from spleen or lymph node cells, obtained before intestinal transplant. The CDR3 protein is CASSLVGSNTGELFF. CDR3 DNA: TGTGCCAGCAGTCTCGTTGGCTCAAACACCGGGGAGCTGTTTTTT.